This is a list of T cell receptor beta chains from one sample in a study of blood T cells in healthy people across ages. From the 5' RACE reads, TCRdb called clonotypes with MiXCR, one entry per CDR3 protein. Here the sample spans 1.5 million to 2 million distinct CDR3 sequences, about 30% being singletons. The sequencing input was blood. The receptors stem from a woman in her twenties or thirties in good health. Each CDR3 is given with its conserved first and last residue. The D gene is left open where the match is weak. The listing skips clone size in some rows; elsewhere it reads once, few, many or a size class.

j_call	cdr3_length	d_call	clone_size	v_call	cdr3_nt	cdr3_aa
TRBJ1-1	13	NA	few	TRBV10-3	TGTGCCATCAGTGACATGGTTGGCACTGAAGCTTTCTTT	CAISDMVGTEAFF
TRBJ1-6	15	NA	NA	TRBV5-1	TGCGCCAGCAGCTTGGGCCCCAGCGGGAATTCACCCCCCCACTTT	CASSLGPSGNSPPHF
TRBJ1-1	15	NA	few	TRBV25-1	TGTGCCAGCAGTGAGACGGGACTCATGAACACTGAAGCTTTCTTT	CASSETGLMNTEAFF
TRBJ2-1	16	NA	NA	TRBV9	TGTGCCAGCAGCGTTTCCGTTTCGCGAGATTACAATGAGCAGTTCTTC	CASSVSVSRDYNEQFF
TRBJ2-3	16	TRBD2	NA	TRBV4-3	TGCGCCAGCAGCCAAGATCTCTTATCGGGAGGGGGTGGGCAGTATTTT	CASSQDLLSGGGGQYF
TRBJ2-1	16	TRBD1	many	TRBV7-2	TGTGCCAGCAGCACCCGGGACAGTTCGTCCTACAATGAGCAGTTCTTC	CASSTRDSSSYNEQFF
TRBJ2-1	15	NA	NA	TRBV19	TGTGCCACCCGAAAGGGAAGGTGGAAAGCGAATGAGCAGTTCTTC	CATRKGRWKANEQFF
TRBJ2-4	17	NA	few	TRBV11-2	TGTGCCAGCAGCTCCGGGTCAGGGATTCAAGCCAAAAACATTCAGTACTTC	CASSSGSGIQAKNIQYF
TRBJ2-1	17	NA	few	TRBV18	TGTGCCAGCTCATCTACCTCCGCGGGAAGCTCCTACAATGAGCAGTTCTTC	CASSSTSAGSSYNEQFF
TRBJ2-4	16	NA	few	TRBV4-2	TGTGCCAGCAGCCAAGAGGCTACTAGGTCCAAAAACATTCAGTACTTC	CASSQEATRSKNIQYF
TRBJ1-2	14	NA	many	TRBV7-2	TGTGCCAGCAGCACAGTTCAAGCTAACTATGGCTACACCTTC	CASSTVQANYGYTF
TRBJ2-3	15	TRBD2	few	TRBV20-1	TGCAGCTTGCTCGTTTTGACTAGCGGGTCAGATACGCAGTATTTT	CSLLVLTSGSDTQYF
TRBJ1-1	13	NA	few	TRBV6-1	TGTGCCAGCAGTGAAGTGGGGGGAACTGAAGCTTTCTTT	CASSEVGGTEAFF
TRBJ1-6	13	NA	NA	TRBV29-1	TGCAGCGTTGTGATCCAAAATAATTCACCCCTCCACTTT	CSVVIQNNSPLHF
TRBJ2-1	16	TRBD2	NA	TRBV15	TGTGCCACCAGCAGAGATCGAGCGGGAGGGATGAATGAGCAGTTCTTC	CATSRDRAGGMNEQFF
TRBJ1-5	16	TRBD1	few	TRBV12-3/TRBV12-4	TGTGCCAGCAGTCGGCGCCTTGGGACAGGGGATCCGCCCCAGCATTTT	CASSRRLGTGDPPQHF
TRBJ2-1	16	TRBD2	NA	TRBV7-2	TGTGCCAGCAGCGTGGGACTAGCGGGAGGGCACAATGAGCAGTTCTTC	CASSVGLAGGHNEQFF
TRBJ2-1	14	NA	many	TRBV20-1	TGCAGTGCTAGTAGACAGATTAGCTACAATGAGCAGTTCTTC	CSASRQISYNEQFF
TRBJ2-5	12	NA	many	TRBV12-3/TRBV12-4	TGTGCCAGCAGGCGCCTCGAAGAGACCCAGTACTTC	CASRRLEETQYF
TRBJ1-2	16	TRBD1	NA	TRBV14	TGTGCCAGCAGCCAAGATAAACGGGACAGCCTCTATGGCTACACCTTC	CASSQDKRDSLYGYTF
TRBJ1-5	15	TRBD1	few	TRBV5-1	TGCGCCAGCAGCTCGGGAGGACAGGGAAATCAGCCCCAGCATTTT	CASSSGGQGNQPQHF
TRBJ2-6	18	TRBD1	NA	TRBV7-9	TGTGCCAGCAGCTCGACCTTGCAGGGGGCAGCTGGGGCCAACGTCCTGACTTTC	CASSSTLQGAAGANVLTF
TRBJ2-1	16	NA	few	TRBV9	TGTGCCAGCAGCGTTGGATCACCTCCCATCTACAATGAGCAGTTCTTC	CASSVGSPPIYNEQFF
TRBJ2-1	16	NA	NA	TRBV9	TGTGCCAGCAGCGCCGGCGGGCGGGGCTCCTACAATGAGCAGTTCTTC	CASSAGGRGSYNEQFF
TRBJ1-5	17	NA	NA	TRBV7-9	TGTGCCAGCAGCTTAGCCGGGGAACCCAGGGGAAATCAGCCCCAGCATTTT	CASSLAGEPRGNQPQHF
TRBJ1-2	15	NA	few	TRBV29-1	TGCAGCGTTGAAGTAGGAGGGTGGGGGCTGGATGGCTACACCTTC	CSVEVGGWGLDGYTF